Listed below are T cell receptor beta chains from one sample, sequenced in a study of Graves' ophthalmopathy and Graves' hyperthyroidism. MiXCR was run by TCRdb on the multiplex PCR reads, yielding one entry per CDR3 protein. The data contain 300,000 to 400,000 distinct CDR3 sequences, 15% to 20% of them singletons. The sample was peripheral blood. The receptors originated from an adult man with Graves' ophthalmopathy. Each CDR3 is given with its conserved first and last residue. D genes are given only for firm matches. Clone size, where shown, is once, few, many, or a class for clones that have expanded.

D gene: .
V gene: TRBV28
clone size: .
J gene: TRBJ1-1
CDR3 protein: CASSPPGPRGEAFF
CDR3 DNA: TGTGCCAGCAGTCCCCCAGGGCCCCGAGGCGAAGCTTTCTTT

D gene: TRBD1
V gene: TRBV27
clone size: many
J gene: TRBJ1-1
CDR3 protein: CASQTGANTEAFF
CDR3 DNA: TGTGCCAGTCAGACAGGGGCGAACACTGAAGCTTTCTTT

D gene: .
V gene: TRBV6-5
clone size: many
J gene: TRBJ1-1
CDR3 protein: CASSRGGPVLNTEAFF
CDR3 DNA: TGTGCCAGCAGCAGGGGAGGACCCGTTCTGAACACTGAAGCTTTCTTT

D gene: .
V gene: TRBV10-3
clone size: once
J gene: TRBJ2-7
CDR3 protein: CATRQEPTYEQYF
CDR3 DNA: TGTGCCACCCGACAGGAGCCCACTTACGAGCAGTACTTC

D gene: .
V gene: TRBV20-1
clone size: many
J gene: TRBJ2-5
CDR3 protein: CSARAHTEDQETQYF
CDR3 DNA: TGCAGTGCTAGAGCGCACACCGAGGACCAAGAGACCCAGTACTTC

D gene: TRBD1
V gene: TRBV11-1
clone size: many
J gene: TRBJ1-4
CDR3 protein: CASSLDRAPNEKLFF
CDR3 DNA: TGTGCCAGCAGCCTAGACAGGGCACCTAATGAAAAACTGTTTTTT

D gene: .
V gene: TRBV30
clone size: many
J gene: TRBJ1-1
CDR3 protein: CARTGGDSTEAFF
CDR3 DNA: TGTGCCCGGACGGGGGGGGATAGCACTGAAGCTTTCTTT

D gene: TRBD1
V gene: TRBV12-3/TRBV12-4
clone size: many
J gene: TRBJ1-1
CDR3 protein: CASRASGTGFFQTEAFF
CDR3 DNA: TGTGCCAGCAGGGCTTCCGGGACAGGGTTTTTTCAGACTGAAGCTTTCTTT

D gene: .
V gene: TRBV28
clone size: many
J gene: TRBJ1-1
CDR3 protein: CASSSSRVAEAFF
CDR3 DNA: TGTGCCAGCAGTTCCTCAAGGGTAGCTGAAGCTTTCTTT

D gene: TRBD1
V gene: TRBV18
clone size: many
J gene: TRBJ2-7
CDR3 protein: CASSTGDRGREQYF
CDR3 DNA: TGTGCCAGCTCGACTGGGGACAGGGGAAGGGAGCAGTACTTC

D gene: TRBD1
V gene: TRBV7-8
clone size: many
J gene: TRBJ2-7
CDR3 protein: CASSLGPGGSYEQYF
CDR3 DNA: TGTGCCAGCAGCTTAGGCCCAGGGGGCTCCTACGAGCAGTACTTC